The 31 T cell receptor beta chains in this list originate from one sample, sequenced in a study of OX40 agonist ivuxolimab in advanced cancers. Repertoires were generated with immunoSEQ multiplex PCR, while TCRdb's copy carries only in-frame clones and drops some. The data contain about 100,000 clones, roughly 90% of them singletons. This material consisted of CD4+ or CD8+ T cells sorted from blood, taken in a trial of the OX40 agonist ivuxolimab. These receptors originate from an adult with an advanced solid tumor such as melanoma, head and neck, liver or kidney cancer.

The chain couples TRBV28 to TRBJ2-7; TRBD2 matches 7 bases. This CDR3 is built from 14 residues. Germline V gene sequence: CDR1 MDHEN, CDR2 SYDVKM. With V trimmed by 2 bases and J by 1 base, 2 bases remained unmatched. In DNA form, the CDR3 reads TGTGCCAGCAGTTTAAGGCGGGAGTCCTACGAGCAGTACTTC. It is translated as CASSLRRESYEQYF.

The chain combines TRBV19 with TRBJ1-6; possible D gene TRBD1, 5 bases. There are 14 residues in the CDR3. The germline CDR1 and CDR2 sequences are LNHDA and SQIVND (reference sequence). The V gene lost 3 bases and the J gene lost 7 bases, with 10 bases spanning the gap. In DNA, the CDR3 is TGTGCCAGTAGTATGTTGGGGGTCAATTCACCCCTCCACTTT. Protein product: CASSMLGVNSPLHF.

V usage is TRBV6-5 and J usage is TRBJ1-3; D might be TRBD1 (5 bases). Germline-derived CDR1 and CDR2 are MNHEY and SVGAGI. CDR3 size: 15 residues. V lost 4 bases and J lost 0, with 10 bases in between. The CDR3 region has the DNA TGTGCCAGCAGTTTAACCGGGACCTCTGGAAACACCATATATTTT. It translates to CASSLTGTSGNTIYF.

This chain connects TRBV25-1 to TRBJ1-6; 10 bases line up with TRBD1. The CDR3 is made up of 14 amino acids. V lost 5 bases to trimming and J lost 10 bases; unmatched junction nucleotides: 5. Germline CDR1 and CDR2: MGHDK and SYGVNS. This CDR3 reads CASSTGTGVSPLHF. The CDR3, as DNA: TGTGCCAGCAGTACCGGGACAGGGGTGTCACCCCTCCACTTT. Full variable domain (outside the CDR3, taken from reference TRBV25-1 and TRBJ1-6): EADIYQTPRYLVIGTGKKITLECSQTMGHDKMYWYQQDPGMELHLIHYSYGVNSTEKGDLSSESTVSRIRTEHFPLTLESARPSHTSQYLCASSTGTGVSPLHFGNGTRLTVT.

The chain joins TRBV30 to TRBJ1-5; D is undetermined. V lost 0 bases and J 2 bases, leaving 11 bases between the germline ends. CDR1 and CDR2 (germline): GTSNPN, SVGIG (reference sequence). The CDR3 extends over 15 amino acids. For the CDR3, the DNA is TGTGCCTGGAGTGTCCGTGAATTGCGCAATCAGCCCCAGCATTTT. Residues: CAWSVRELRNQPQHF.

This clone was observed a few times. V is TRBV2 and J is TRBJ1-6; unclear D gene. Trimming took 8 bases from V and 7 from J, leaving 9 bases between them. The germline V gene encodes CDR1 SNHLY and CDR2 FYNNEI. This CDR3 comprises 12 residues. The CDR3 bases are TGTGCCAGCGGGCCGGGGAATTCACCCCTCCACTTT. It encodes CASGPGNSPLHF.

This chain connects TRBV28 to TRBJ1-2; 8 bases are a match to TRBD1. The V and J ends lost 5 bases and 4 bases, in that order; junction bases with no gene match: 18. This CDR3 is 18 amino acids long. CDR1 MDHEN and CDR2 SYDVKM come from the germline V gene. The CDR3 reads CASSPTGQGSVRGYGYTF. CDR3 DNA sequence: TGTGCCAGCAGTCCAACCGGACAGGGTAGTGTGAGGGGCTATGGCTACACCTTC.

Here the CDR3 reads CASSPSSGGAQETQYF. In DNA form, the CDR3 reads TGTGCCAGCAGCCCTTCTAGCGGGGGGGCACAAGAGACCCAGTACTTC. This chain uses TRBV28 with TRBJ2-5, with 12 positions matching TRBD2. V was clipped by 6 bases and J by 2 bases; unmatched bases: 7. There are 16 residues in the CDR3. Germline V CDR1 and CDR2: MDHEN, SYDVKM.

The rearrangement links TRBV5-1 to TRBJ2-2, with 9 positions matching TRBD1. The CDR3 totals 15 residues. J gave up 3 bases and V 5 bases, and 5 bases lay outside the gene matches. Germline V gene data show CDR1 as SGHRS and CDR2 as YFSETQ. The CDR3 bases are TGCGCCAGCAGACAGGGGGCAGTGGACACCGGGGAGCTGTTTTTT. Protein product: CASRQGAVDTGELFF.

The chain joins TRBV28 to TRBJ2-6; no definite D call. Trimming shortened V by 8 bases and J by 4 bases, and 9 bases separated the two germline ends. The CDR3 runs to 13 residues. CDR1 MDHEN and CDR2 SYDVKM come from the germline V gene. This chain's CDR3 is CASLRVGANVLTF. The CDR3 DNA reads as TGTGCCAGCCTTCGGGTCGGGGCCAACGTCCTGACTTTC.

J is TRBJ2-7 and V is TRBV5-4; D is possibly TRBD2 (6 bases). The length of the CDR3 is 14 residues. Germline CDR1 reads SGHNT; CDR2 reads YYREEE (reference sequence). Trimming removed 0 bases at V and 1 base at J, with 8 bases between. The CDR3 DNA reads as TGTGCCAGCAGCTTGGCAGGGAGGTCCTACGAGCAGTACTTC. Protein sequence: CASSLAGRSYEQYF. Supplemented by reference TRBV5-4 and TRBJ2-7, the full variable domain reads ETGVTQSPTHLIKTRGQQVTLRCSSQSGHNTVSWYQQALGQGPQFIFQYYREEENGRGNFPPRFSGLQFPNYSSELNVNALELDDSALYLCASSLAGRSYEQYFGPGTRLTVT.

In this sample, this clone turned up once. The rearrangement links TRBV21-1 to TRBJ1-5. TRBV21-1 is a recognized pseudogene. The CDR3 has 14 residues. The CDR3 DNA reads TGTGCCAGCAGCAAGAGGAGGTACAATCAGCCCCAGCATTTT. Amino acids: CASSKRRYNQPQHF.

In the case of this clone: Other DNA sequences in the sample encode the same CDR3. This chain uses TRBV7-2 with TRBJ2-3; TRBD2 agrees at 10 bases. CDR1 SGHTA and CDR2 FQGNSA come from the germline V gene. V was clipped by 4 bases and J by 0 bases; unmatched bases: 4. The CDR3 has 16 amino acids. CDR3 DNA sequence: TGTGCCAGCAGCTCACGACTAGCGGGTAGCACAGATACGCAGTATTTT. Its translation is CASSSRLAGSTDTQYF.

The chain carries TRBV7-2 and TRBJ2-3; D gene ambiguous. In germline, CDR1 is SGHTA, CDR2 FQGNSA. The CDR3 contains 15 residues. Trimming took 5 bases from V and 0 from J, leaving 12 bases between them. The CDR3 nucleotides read TGTGCCAGCAGCCTTATGTACACGAGCACAGATACGCAGTATTTT. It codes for CASSLMYTSTDTQYF. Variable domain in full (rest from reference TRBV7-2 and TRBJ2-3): GAGVSQSPSNKVTEKGKDVELRCDPISGHTALYWYRQSLGQGLEFLIYFQGNSAPDKSGLPSDRFSAERTGGSVSTLTIQRTQQEDSAVYLCASSLMYTSTDTQYFGPGTRLTVL.

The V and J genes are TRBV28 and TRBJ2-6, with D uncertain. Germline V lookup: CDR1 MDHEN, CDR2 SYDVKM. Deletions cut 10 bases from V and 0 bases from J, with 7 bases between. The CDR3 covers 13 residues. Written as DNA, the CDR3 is TGTGCCACCAAGGTCTCTGGGGCCAACGTCCTGACTTTC. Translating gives CATKVSGANVLTF.

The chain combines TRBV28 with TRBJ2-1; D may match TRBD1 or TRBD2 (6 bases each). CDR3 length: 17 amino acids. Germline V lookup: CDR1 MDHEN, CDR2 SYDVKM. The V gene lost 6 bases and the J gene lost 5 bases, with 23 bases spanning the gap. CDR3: CASSPPAGGGHHNEQFF. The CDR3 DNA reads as TGTGCCAGCAGCCCCCCCGCTGGAGGGGGACACCACAATGAGCAGTTCTTC.

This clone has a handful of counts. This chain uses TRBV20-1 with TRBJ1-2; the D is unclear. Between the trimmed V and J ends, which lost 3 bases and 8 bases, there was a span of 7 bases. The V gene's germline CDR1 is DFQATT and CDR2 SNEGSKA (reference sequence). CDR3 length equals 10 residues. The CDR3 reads CSARANGYTF. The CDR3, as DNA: TGCAGTGCTAGGGCAAACGGCTACACCTTC.

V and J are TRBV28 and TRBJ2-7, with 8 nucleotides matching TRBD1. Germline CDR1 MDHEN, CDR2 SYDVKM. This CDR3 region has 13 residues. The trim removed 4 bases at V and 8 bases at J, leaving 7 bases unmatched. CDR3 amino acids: CASSSPTGEKQYF. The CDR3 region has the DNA TGTGCCAGCAGTTCCCCGACAGGGGAAAAGCAGTACTTC.

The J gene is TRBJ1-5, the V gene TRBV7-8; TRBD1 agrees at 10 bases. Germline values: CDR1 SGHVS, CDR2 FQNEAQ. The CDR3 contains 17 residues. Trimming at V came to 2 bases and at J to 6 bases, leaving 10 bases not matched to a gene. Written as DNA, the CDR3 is TGTGCCAGCAGCTTACGCTGGGGACAGGGGCGGATTCAGCCCCAGCATTTT. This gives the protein CASSLRWGQGRIQPQHF.

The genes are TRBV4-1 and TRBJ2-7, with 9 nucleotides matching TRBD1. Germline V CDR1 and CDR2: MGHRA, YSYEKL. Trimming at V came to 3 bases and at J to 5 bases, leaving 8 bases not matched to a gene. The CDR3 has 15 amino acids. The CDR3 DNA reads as TGCGCCAGCAGCCAGCCCGACAGGGGGTACGACGAGCAGTACTTC. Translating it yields CASSQPDRGYDEQYF.

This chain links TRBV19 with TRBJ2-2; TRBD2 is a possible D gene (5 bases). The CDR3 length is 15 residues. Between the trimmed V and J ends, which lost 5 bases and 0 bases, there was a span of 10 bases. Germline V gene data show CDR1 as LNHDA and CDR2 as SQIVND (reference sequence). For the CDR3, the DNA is TGTGCCAGTAGTCCAGCGGCGCCGAACACCGGGGAGCTGTTTTTT. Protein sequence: CASSPAAPNTGELFF.

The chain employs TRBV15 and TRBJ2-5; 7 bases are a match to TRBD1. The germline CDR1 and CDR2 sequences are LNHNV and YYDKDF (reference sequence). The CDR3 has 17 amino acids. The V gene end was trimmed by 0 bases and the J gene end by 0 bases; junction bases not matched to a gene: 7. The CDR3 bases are TGTGCCACCAGCAGAGATCAGGCACAGGGGTACCAAGAGACCCAGTACTTC. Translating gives CATSRDQAQGYQETQYF.

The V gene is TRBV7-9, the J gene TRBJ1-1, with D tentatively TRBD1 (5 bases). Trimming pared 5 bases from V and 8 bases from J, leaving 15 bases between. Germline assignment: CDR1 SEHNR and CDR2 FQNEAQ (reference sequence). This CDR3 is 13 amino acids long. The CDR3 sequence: CASSRTLGGEAFF. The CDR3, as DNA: TGTGCCAGCAGCCGCACCCTTGGGGGGGAAGCTTTCTTT.

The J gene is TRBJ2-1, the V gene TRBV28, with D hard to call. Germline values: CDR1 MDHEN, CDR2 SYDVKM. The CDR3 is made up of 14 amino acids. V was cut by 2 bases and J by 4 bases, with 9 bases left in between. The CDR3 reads CASSLRSPYNEQFF. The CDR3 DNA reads TGTGCCAGCAGTTTAAGATCCCCGTACAATGAGCAGTTCTTC.

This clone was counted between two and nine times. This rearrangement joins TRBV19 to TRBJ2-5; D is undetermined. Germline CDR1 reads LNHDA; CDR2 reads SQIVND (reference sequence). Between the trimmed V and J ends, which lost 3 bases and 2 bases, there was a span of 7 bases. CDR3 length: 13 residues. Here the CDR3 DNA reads TGTGCCAGTAGTATGAGTGTACAAGAGACCCAGTACTTC. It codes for CASSMSVQETQYF.

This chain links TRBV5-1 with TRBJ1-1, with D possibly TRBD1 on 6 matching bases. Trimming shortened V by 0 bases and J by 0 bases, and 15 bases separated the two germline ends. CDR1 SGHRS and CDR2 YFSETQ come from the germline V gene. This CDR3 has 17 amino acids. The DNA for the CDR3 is TGCGCCAGCAGCTTGGCTAAGGACAGTTCCATGAACACTGAAGCTTTCTTT. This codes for CASSLAKDSSMNTEAFF.

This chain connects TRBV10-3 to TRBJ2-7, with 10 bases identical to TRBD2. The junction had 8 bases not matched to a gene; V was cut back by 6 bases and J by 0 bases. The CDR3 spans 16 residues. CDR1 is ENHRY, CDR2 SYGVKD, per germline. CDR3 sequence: CAIRASGGLSSYEQYF. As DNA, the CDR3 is TGTGCCATCAGGGCTAGCGGGGGCCTTAGCTCCTACGAGCAGTACTTC.

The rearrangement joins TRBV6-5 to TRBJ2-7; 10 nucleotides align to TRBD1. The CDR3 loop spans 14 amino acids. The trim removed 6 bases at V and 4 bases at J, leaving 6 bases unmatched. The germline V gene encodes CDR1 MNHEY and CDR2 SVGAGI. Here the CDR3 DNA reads TGTGCCAGCAGCCAGACAGGGGGCGCGTACGAGCAGTACTTC. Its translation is CASSQTGGAYEQYF.

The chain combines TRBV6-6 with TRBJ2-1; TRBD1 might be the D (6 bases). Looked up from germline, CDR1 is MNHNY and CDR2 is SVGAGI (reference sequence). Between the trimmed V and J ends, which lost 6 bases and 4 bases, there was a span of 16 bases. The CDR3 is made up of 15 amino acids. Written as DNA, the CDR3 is TGTGCCAGCAGACCTACAGGGCGCCCGTACAATGAGCAGTTCTTC. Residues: CASRPTGRPYNEQFF.

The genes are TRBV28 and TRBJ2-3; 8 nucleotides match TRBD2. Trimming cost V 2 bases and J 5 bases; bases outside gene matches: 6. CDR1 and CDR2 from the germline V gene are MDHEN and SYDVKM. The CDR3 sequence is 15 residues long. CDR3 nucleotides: TGTGCCAGCAGTTTAGGCGGGACTAGAGGAGATACGCAGTATTTT. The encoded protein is CASSLGGTRGDTQYF.

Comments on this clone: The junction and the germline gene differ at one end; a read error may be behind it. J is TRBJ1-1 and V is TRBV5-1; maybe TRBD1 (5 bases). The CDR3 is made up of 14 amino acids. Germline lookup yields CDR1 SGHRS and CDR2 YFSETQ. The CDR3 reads CATSPGAANTEAFF. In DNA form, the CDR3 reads TGCGCCACCAGCCCCGGGGCGGCGAACACTGAAGCTTTCTTT.